Listed below are T cell receptor beta chains from one sample, sequenced in a study of cytomegalovirus exposure and HLA in healthy donors. Sequencing used immunoSEQ multiplex PCR; TCRdb keeps in-frame clones, though not all of them. The table records more than 150,000 clones, about 77% of them present only once. Material: PBMCs. These receptors were taken from a woman in her 30s in good health and CMV-seropositive. The CDR3 runs from the conserved cysteine through the conserved F or W. A D gene is named only where the DNA matches it firmly. Only part of the rows carry a size: once, few, many, or a class if the clone is expanded.

V gene,D gene,J gene,clone size,CDR3 DNA,CDR3 protein
TRBV28,-,TRBJ1-2,-,TGTGCCTCCTCACCGGGGTTGAACTATGGCTACACCTTC,CASSPGLNYGYTF
TRBV2,TRBD1,TRBJ1-2,-,TGTGCCAGCAACCGGGACAGGGCGACGGAGGGCTACACCTTC,CASNRDRATEGYTF
TRBV5-1,TRBD2,TRBJ2-1,-,TGCGCCAGCAGCTTGGAAGGCGGGGGGCTGAAGGGGCAGTTCTTC,CASSLEGGGLKGQFF
TRBV9,TRBD2,TRBJ2-1,-,TGTGCCAGCAGCGTAGCTCCCGCTAGCGGGGGGGCCAATGAGCAGTTCTTC,CASSVAPASGGANEQFF
TRBV28,TRBD2,TRBJ2-3,few,TGTGCCAGCTTTCCCAGCGGGGGAGGGGATACGCAGTATTTT,CASFPSGGGDTQYF
TRBV4-3,TRBD2,TRBJ2-7,-,TGCGCCAGCAGCCAAGATGGGGGCCCTGGACTAGCGGTTCCCTACGAGCAGTACTTC,CASSQDGGPGLAVPYEQYF
TRBV2,-,TRBJ1-3,few,TGTGCCACCGTCTCCAGGGCTGGAAACACCATATATTTT,CATVSRAGNTIYF
TRBV9,TRBD1,TRBJ1-2,-,TGTGCCAGCAGCCCGACGCTGAGGACAGGCAACTATGGCTACACCTTC,CASSPTLRTGNYGYTF
TRBV7-2,TRBD2,TRBJ2-1,-,TGTGCCAGCACCACCGGGGGGGCCGTCAATGAGCAGTTCTTC,CASTTGGAVNEQFF
TRBV10-3,-,TRBJ2-3,-,TGTGCCATCGCGCCGAGCGGCCAAAGCACAGATACGCAGTATTTT,CAIAPSGQSTDTQYF
TRBV10-3,-,TRBJ2-7,-,TGTGCCATCAGTGAGTCTGATGGCAGCTACGAGCAGTACTTC,CAISESDGSYEQYF
TRBV2,TRBD1,TRBJ2-2,-,TGTGCCAGCAAGACAGGGGGCGCTGCGAACACCGGGGAGCTGTTTTTT,CASKTGGAANTGELFF
TRBV27,-,TRBJ1-1,-,TGTGCCAGCCGATCGACACGGGGCACTGAAGCTTTCTTT,CASRSTRGTEAFF
TRBV5-1,TRBD1,TRBJ2-7,once,TGCGCCAGCAGCTTGGGGCAGGGGGACGCCTACGACGAGCAGTACTTC,CASSLGQGDAYDEQYF
TRBV5-1,-,TRBJ1-2,few,TGCGCCAGCAGCTTGCAGGGGACTAACTATGGCTACACCTTC,CASSLQGTNYGYTF
TRBV5-6,TRBD1,TRBJ2-7,-,TGTGCCAGCAGCAGGACAGGGCCATGGGAGCAGTACTTC,CASSRTGPWEQYF
TRBV9,-,TRBJ1-5,-,TGTGCCAGCAGCGTAGGGTCCGGGAGCAATCAGCCCCAGCATTTT,CASSVGSGSNQPQHF
TRBV29-1,TRBD2,TRBJ2-3,-,TGCAGCGTTGTTGGGACGCTAGCGGGGGGGCCCGGGGGCACAGATACGCAGTATTTT,CSVVGTLAGGPGGTDTQYF
TRBV5-8,TRBD2,TRBJ2-3,-,TGTGCCAGCAGCCCCTGGACTAGCGGGGGGGCGGATACGCAGTATTTT,CASSPWTSGGADTQYF
TRBV7-3,-,TRBJ2-2,-,TGTGCCAGCAGCTTAGCCCTTCTCGGGACCGGGGAGCTGTTTTTT,CASSLALLGTGELFF
TRBV5-4,-,TRBJ2-1,-,TGTGCCAGCAGCTTGCCTCCTGCAGTAGCAGAGCAGTTCTTC,CASSLPPAVAEQFF
TRBV5-4,-,TRBJ2-7,few,TGTGCCAGCACCTGGGGACCCGGGACTGACTACGAGCAGTACTTC,CASTWGPGTDYEQYF
TRBV5-1,-,TRBJ2-3,-,TGCGCCAGCAGCTTGTGGGGGGGCCGTAGCACAGATACGCAGTATTTT,CASSLWGGRSTDTQYF
TRBV19,-,TRBJ2-5,-,TGTGCCAGTAGTTGGGGGGGCCTGGAGACCCAGTACTTC,CASSWGGLETQYF
TRBV4-3,TRBD1,TRBJ1-2,-,TGCGCCAGCAGCCCCAGGACAGGGAACGACTATGGCTACACCTTC,CASSPRTGNDYGYTF
TRBV7-8,-,TRBJ1-4,-,TGTGCCAGCAGCTTAAGCCTGGGGCGAAGGGAAAAACTGTTTTTT,CASSLSLGRREKLFF
TRBV5-1,-,TRBJ2-7,-,TGCGCCAGCACCCAACCAGGGCTGAACTACGAGCAGTACTTC,CASTQPGLNYEQYF
TRBV13,TRBD1,TRBJ1-4,-,TGTGCCAGCAGCTCTCGACCCGGGACAGGGACAACTAATGAAAAACTGTTTTTT,CASSSRPGTGTTNEKLFF
TRBV21-1,-,TRBJ1-4,-,TGTGCCAGCAGCGACAGGGGAAGAAATGAAAAACTGTTTTTT,CASSDRGRNEKLFF
TRBV2,-,TRBJ1-4,-,TGTGCCAGCAGAGGATATCGCTACAGCTCTAATGAAAAACTGTTTTTT,CASRGYRYSSNEKLFF
TRBV28,-,TRBJ2-5,-,TGTGCCAGCAGAAGGAGGGGCCAAGAGACCCAGTACTTC,CASRRRGQETQYF
TRBV7-9,-,TRBJ2-5,-,TGTGCCAGCAGCTCGAATAGCGGAGAGACCCAGTACTTC,CASSSNSGETQYF
TRBV7-9,TRBD1,TRBJ2-7,-,TGTGCCAGCAGCCAGGACAGGGGGGAGTACTTC,CASSQDRGEYF
TRBV7-9,TRBD1,TRBJ2-4,-,TGTGCCAGCAGCTTGCAACGGACAGGGGGGTCCAAAAACATTCAGTACTTC,CASSLQRTGGSKNIQYF
TRBV4-1,-,TRBJ1-5,-,TGCGCCAGCAGCCGGATTCTGCGGGGTCAGCCCCAGCATTTT,CASSRILRGQPQHF
TRBV6-6,-,TRBJ1-5,-,TGTGCCAGCAGCCCCGGGACACAGCCCCAGCATTTT,CASSPGTQPQHF
TRBV30,TRBD1,TRBJ2-3,-,TGTGCCTGGAGTGTGGTGGACAGGGCCACAGATACGCAGTATTTT,CAWSVVDRATDTQYF
TRBV11-2,TRBD1,TRBJ2-7,-,TGTGCCAGCAGCCGCGACAGGGGGCGCTCCTACGAGCAGTACTTC,CASSRDRGRSYEQYF
TRBV7-9,-,TRBJ2-3,-,TGTGCCAGCAGCTTAAAAAGGGCGGGGTCCCGCAAGACAGATACGCAGTATTTT,CASSLKRAGSRKTDTQYF
TRBV11-2,-,TRBJ2-5,-,TGTGCCAGCAGAAGCGAGGGAATTTGGGAGACCCAGTACTTC,CASRSEGIWETQYF
TRBV28,-,TRBJ1-3,-,TGTGCCAGCAGTAGGCGGGGTGGCTCTGGAAACACCATATATTTT,CASSRRGGSGNTIYF